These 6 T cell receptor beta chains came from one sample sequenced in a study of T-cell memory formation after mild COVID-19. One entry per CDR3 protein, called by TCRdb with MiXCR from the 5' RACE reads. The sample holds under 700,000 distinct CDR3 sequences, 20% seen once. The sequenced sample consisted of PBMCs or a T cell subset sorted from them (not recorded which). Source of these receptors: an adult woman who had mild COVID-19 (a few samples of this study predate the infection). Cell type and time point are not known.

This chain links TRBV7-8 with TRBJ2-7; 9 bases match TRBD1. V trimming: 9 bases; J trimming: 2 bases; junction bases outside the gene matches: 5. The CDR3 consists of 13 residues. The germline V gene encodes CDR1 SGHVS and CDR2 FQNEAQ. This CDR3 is CASGTGPTYEQYF. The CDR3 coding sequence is TGTGCCAGTGGGACAGGGCCGACCTACGAGCAGTACTTC.

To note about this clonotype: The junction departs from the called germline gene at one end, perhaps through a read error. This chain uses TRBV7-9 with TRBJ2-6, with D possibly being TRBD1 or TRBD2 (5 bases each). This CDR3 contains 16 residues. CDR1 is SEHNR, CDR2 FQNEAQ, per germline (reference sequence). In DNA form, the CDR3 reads TGTGCCGCTTGGGCCGCTGGGACCTCTGGGACCAACGTCCTGACTTTC. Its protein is CAAWAAGTSGTNVLTF.

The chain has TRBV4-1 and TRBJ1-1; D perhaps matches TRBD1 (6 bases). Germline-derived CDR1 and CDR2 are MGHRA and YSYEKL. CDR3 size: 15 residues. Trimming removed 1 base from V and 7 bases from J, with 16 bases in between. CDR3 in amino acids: CASSQAGQSLHEAFF. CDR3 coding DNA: TGCGCCAGCAGCCAAGCCGGACAGTCCCTCCATGAAGCTTTCTTT.

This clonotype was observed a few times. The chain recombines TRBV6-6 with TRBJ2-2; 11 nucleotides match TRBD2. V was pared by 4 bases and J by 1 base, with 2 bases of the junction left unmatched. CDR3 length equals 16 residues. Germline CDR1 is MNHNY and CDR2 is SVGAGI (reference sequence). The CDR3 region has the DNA TGTGCCAGCAGTTCTACTAGCGGGGGGAACACCGGGGAGCTGTTTTTT. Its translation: CASSSTSGGNTGELFF.

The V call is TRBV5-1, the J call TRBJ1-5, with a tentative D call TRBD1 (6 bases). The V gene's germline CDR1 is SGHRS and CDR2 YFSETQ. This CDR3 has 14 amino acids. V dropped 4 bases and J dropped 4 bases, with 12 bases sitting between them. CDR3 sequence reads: CASSMTGENQPQHF. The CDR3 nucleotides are TGCGCCAGCAGCATGACAGGAGAGAATCAGCCCCAGCATTTT.

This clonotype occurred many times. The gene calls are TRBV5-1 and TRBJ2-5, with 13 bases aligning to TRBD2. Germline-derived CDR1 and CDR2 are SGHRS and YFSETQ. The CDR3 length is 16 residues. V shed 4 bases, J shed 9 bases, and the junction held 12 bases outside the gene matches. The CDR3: CASSRTSGGQGTAQYF. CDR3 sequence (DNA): TGCGCCAGCAGCAGGACTAGCGGGGGCCAGGGGACGGCCCAGTACTTC.